This T cell receptor (beta chain) was found in a study of shared clonotypes between healthy human individuals. Whole-study context: A couple of female and three male donors aged 18 to 49 were enrolled.

A CD45RA+ naive subset and a CD45RA-negative memory subset were split from CD4+ cells. The DNA input per sorted-subset replicate PCR was about 190 ng, corresponding to 30,000 or so T cell genomes. The assay was immunoSEQ multiplex PCR, and TCRdb's table has in-frame clones only and misses some. The table shows some 2,500,000 clones, with roughly 93% occurring only once. The germline V and J ends were trimmed by 2 bases and 0 bases, with 26 bases remaining between them. The germline V gene has CDR1 SQVTM and CDR2 ANQGSEA. The CDR3 contains 19 residues. The specimen was naive CD4+ T cells from PBMCs. Subset denoted: CD45RA+ positively selected. The receptor's source is a man between 18 and 35 years old in good health. Some clones in this sample may be carry-over from other donors' samples. V is TRBV29-1 and J is TRBJ2-7; D not certain. This CDR3 is CSVESSASFTHSSSYEQYF. In DNA form, the CDR3 reads TGCAGCGTTGAATCTTCCGCTAGTTTCACCCACAGTAGCTCCTACGAGCAGTACTTC.